The 5 T cell receptor beta chains below all came from one sample that was sequenced in a study of blood T cell dynamics during melanoma immunotherapy. The time point denotes: week 3, after first cycle of checkpoint inhibitor. This table comes from immunoSEQ multiplex PCR, and its TCRdb copy is limited to in-frame clones, with some not included. The table includes some 14,000 clones, more than 85% detected once. The material was blood, obtained from a patient treated with checkpoint blockade. These receptors were taken from a human donor with melanoma.

The chain joins TRBV1 to TRBJ1-2. TRBV1 represents a pseudogene. The CDR3 extends over 11 amino acids. This CDR3 reads CTSSPNDSHTF. The CDR3, as DNA: TGCACCAGCAGCCCCAACGATAGTCACACCTTC.

The chain uses TRBV2 and TRBJ1-5; perhaps TRBD1 as D (6 bases). The germline CDR1 and CDR2 sequences are SNHLY and FYNNEI. The CDR3 spans 17 residues. V shed 6 bases and J shed 0 bases, with 18 bases lying between them. The CDR3 loop is CASRKGQPVNSNQPQHF. CDR3 coding DNA: TGTGCCAGCAGGAAGGGACAACCCGTGAATAGCAATCAGCCCCAGCATTTT.

The gene calls are TRBV5-1 and TRBJ1-4; 7 positions match TRBD1. CDR3 length: 16 amino acids. Germline assignment: CDR1 SGHRS and CDR2 YFSETQ. With V trimmed by 3 bases and J by 2 bases, 7 bases remained unmatched. DNA for the CDR3: TGCGCCAGCAGCTCGCTTCCGGGACAGACTAATGAAAAACTGTTTTTT. It codes for CASSSLPGQTNEKLFF. Filled out from reference TRBV5-1 and TRBJ1-4, the complete variable domain reads KAGVTQTPRYLIKTRGQQVTLSCSPISGHRSVSWYQQTPGQGLQFLFEYFSETQRNKGNFPGRFSGRQFSNSRSEMNVSTLELGDSALYLCASSSLPGQTNEKLFFGSGTQLSVL.

This chain joins TRBV5-4 and TRBJ1-1; D call uncertain. V dropped 1 base and J dropped 4 bases, with 8 bases sitting between them. CDR3 length: 13 residues. Germline V CDR1 and CDR2: SGHNT, YYREEE (reference sequence). CDR3 DNA: TGTGCCAGCAGCTTGAACTGGGGCACTGAAGCTTTCTTT. Encoded protein: CASSLNWGTEAFF. The full variable domain, in which reference TRBV5-4 and TRBJ1-1 provide the parts outside the CDR3, is ETGVTQSPTHLIKTRGQQVTLRCSSQSGHNTVSWYQQALGQGPQFIFQYYREEENGRGNFPPRFSGLQFPNYSSELNVNALELDDSALYLCASSLNWGTEAFFGQGTRLTVV.

This clone was seen only once. CDR3 DNA: TGTGCCAGCAGTCGACTAGCGGGGGGGGGTCGAACCCAGTACTTC. Protein product: CASSRLAGGGRTQYF. The V call is TRBV6-5, the J call TRBJ2-5; the match to TRBD2 covers 14 bases. Germline-derived CDR1 and CDR2 are MNHEY and SVGAGI. The CDR3 totals 15 residues. Losses at the gene ends were 5 bases for V and 8 bases for J; bases not matched to a gene: 7.